This TCR beta chain was sequenced during a study of blood T cell repertoires in COVID-19. Donors were grouped by their self-reported clinical history. The authors' processing: Researchers report that nucleated cell counts were estimated from reference gene primer amplification. Repertoires were generated with immunoSEQ multiplex PCR, while TCRdb's copy carries only in-frame clones and drops some. The D gene and trimming were derived from the DNA, and the V and J assignments and clone size from that table. Of approximately 150,000 clones in the sample, around 83% are singletons; the top ten hold approximately 16%. The CDR3 consists of 14 residues. The V end was cut by 0 bases, the J end by 15 bases, with 19 bases between. In germline, CDR1 is SGHNT, CDR2 YYREEE (reference sequence).

The sample comprised PBMCs or T cells enriched from blood (not recorded which). This chain joins TRBV5-4 and TRBJ2-1; D perhaps matches TRBD2 (5 bases). This sequence originates from a man aged 45-60 years who had recovered from COVID-19. The CDR3 bases are TGTGCCAGCAGCTTGGCCGGAGATCGGGGTACGTGGTTCTTC. Translated, it gives CASSLAGDRGTWFF.